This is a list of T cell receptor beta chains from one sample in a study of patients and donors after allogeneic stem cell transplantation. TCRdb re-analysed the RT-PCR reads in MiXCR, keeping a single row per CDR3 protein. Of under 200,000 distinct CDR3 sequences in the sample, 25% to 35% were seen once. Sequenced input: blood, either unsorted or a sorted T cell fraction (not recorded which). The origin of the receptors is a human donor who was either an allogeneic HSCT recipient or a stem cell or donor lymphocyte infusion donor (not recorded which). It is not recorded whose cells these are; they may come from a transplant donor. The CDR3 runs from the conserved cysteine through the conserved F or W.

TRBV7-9 CASSLVPSGRRLEETQYF
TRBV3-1 CASSQRGDPPLHF
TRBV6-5 CASSSRYNSPLHF
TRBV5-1 CASSPWTGSNEQYF
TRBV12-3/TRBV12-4 CASTRSGYYEQYF
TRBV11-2 CASSSADRGPNTGELFF
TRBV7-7 CASSFVGPEHEQYF
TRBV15 CATSRDKDTQYF
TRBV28 CASIDPGGTSYEQYF
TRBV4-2 CASSQDLRTYGYTF
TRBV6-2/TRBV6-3 CATIDRDSEQYF
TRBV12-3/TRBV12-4 CAILQGQAVQDNEQFF
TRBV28 CASSSPGQSDTQYF
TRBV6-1 CASSERENTEAFF
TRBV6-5 CASRGTSGNTIYF
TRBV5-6 CASSLLASYNEQFF
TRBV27 CASRTTGVNGYTF
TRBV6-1 CASSTGRLTYGQYF
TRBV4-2 CASSQDLVLQNSPLHF
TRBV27 CASSPRTASYEQYF
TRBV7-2 CASSLAVNTGELFF
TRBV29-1 CSVVGSPYEQYF
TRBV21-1 CASSDRGGTDTQYF
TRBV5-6 CASSLAVRGGEDTEAFF
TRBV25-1 CASSEWGGGLLGEQYF
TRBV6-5 CASSYWGRALTDTQYF
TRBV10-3 CAISERGSYEQYF
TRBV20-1 CSAQSPGLNEQYF
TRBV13 CASSLITGHTDTQYF
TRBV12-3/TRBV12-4 CASSPGTSGRVANTGELFF
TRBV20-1 CSARAPLGVGNTEAFF
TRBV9 CASSAATGRETQYF
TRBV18 CASSPGSHQETQYF
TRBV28 CASRRDRKLFF
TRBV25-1 CASSATSGRLYEQYF
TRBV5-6 CASSLRVEELFF
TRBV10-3 CAISVSSDTEAFF
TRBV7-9 CASSLGGAQHF
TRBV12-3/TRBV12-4 CASSSSAGRISNQPQHF
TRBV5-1 CASSKDISGYYNEQFF
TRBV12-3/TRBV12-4 CASSLAGVTDTQYF
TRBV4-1 CASSQDGGVATNEKLFF
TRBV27 CASSWDRGQPQHF
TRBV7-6 CASSPGQVEKLFF
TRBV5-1 CASSPGAGGSFDEQYF
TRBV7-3 CASSLRLAGDASTDTQYF
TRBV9 CASSVTGTGPYEQFF
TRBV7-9 CASSYSRGETQYF
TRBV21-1 CASSKQGQPCSGANVLTF
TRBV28 CASVTRDGSYNEQFF
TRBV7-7 CASSLLGGDEQYF
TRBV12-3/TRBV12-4 CASNARGGPKYTQYF
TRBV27 CASSLRGLSYEQYF
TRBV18 CASSPFPLEDYEQYF
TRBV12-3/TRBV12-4 CASSFERNIQYF
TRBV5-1 CASSLDAANYEQYF